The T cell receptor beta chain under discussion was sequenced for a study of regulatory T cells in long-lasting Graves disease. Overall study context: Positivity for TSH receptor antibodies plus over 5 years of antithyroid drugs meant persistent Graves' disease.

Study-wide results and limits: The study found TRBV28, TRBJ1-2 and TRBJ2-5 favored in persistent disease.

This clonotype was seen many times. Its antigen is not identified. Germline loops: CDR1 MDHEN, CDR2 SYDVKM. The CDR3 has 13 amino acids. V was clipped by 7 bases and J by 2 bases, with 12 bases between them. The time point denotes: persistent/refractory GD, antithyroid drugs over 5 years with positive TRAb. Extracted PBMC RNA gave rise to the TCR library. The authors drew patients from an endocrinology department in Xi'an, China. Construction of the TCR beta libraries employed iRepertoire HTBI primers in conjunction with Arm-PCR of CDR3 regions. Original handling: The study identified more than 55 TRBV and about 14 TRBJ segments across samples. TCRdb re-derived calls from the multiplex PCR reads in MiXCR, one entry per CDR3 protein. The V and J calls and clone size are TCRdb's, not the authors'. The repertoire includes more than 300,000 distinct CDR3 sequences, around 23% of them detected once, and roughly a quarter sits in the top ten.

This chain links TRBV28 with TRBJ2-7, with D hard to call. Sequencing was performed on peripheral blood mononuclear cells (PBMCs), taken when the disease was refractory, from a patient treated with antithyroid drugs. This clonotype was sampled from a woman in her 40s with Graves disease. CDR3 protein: CASTWASPYEQYF. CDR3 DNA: TGTGCCAGCACTTGGGCCTCCCCCTACGAGCAGTACTTC. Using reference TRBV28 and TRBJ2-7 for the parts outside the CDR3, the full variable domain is DVKVTQSSRYLVKRTGEKVFLECVQDMDHENMFWYRQDPGLGLRLIYFSYDVKMKEKGDIPEGYSVSREKKERFSLILESASTNQTSMYLCASTWASPYEQYFGPGTRLTVT.